This T cell receptor beta chain was obtained from a study of OX40 agonist ivuxolimab in advanced cancers. At the level of the study: Those enrolled were approximately 87% male, with a mean age of around 55 years and ages from roughly 20 to 85.

TCRdb keeps only in-frame clones here, not all; method: immunoSEQ multiplex PCR. Of approximately 24,000 clones detected, over 60% appear once; the ten largest clones hold 13% to 15%. This clone is a singleton in its sample. Its cognate antigen is unknown. This CDR3 contains 13 residues. Germline CDR1 MNHEY, CDR2 SMNVEV (reference sequence). Trimming removed 3 bases from V and 8 bases from J; junction bases left unmatched: 4. Points from the study as a whole: Undetermined was the antigen specificity of the expanded peripheral T cells.

The chain joins TRBV27 to TRBJ1-3; 7 positions match TRBD1. This TCR was sampled from an adult with an advanced solid tumor such as melanoma, head and neck, liver or kidney cancer. Sequencing used CD4+ or CD8+ T cells sorted from blood, obtained in a trial of the OX40 agonist ivuxolimab. CDR3 amino acids: CASSFGQGDTIYF. CDR3 coding DNA: TGTGCCAGCAGTTTTGGTCAGGGGGACACCATATATTTT.